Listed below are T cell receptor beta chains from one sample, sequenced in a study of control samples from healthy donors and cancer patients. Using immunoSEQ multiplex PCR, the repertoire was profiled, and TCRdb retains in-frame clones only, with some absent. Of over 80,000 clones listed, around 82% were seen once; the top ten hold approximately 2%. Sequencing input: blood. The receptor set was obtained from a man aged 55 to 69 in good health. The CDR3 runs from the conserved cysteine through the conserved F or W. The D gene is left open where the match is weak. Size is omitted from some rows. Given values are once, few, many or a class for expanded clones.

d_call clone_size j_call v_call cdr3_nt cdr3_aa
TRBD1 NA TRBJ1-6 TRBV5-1 TGCGCCAGCAGCGCGGGGACAGGCCGTAATTCACCCCTCCACTTT CASSAGTGRNSPLHF
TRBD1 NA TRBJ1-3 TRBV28 TGTGCCAGCAGTCTCAGCCCGGGACAGCCTCGAAACACCATATATTTT CASSLSPGQPRNTIYF
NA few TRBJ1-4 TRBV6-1 TGTGCCAGCAGTGACGGGGGGAAGACACGGGAAAAACTGTTTTTT CASSDGGKTREKLFF
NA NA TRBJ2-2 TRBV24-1 TGTGCCACCAGTGACTTGGGAGGGGGGGTAAACACCGGGGAGCTGTTTTTT CATSDLGGGVNTGELFF
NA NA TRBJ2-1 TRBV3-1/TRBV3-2 TGTGCCAGCAGCCAAGGGGTCGAGACTAGGTCCTACAATGAGCAGTTCTTC CASSQGVETRSYNEQFF
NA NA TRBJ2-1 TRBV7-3 TGTGCCAGCAGCTTAAATCACGGGCTAGGGCGTCACAATGAGCAGTTCTTC CASSLNHGLGRHNEQFF
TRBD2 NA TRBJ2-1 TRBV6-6 TGTGCCAGCATGCGGGGGGGGGTAGGTGAGCAGTTCTTC CASMRGGVGEQFF
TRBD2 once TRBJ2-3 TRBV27 TGTGCCAGCAGTTCCATTCTAGCGGGAGTAGCAGATACGCAGTATTTT CASSSILAGVADTQYF
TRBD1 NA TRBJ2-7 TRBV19 TGTGCCAGTAGTCCTGGGACAGGGGGATATCTCGCGTACGAGCAGTACTTC CASSPGTGGYLAYEQYF
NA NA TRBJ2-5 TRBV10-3 TGTGCCATCAGTGAGGAGGCCGGAGGAGAGACCCAGTACTTC CAISEEAGGETQYF
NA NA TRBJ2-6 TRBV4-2 TGTGCCAGCAGCCAACCGGGAACTAGCTCTGGGGCCAACGTCCTGACTTTC CASSQPGTSSGANVLTF
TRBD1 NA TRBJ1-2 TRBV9 TGTGCCAGCAGCGTACAGGGGGATGGCTACACCTTC CASSVQGDGYTF
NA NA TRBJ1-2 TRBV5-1 TGCGCCAGCAGCTTGGACTCCGGAGGTGGCTACACCTTC CASSLDSGGGYTF
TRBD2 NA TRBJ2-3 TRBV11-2 TGTGCCAGCAGCCAGACTAGCGGGAGGGCTGATACGCAGTATTTT CASSQTSGRADTQYF
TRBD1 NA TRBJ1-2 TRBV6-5 TGTGCCAGCACAGGGGGCGGCGTCTATGGCTACACCTTC CASTGGGVYGYTF
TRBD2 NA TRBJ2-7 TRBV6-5 TGTGCCAGCAGCCGGGGGGGGGCCCCTCTCTACGAGCAGTACTTC CASSRGGAPLYEQYF
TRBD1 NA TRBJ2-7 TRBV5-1 TGCGCCAGCAGCTGGGGACAGAACCCCTACGAGCAGTACTTC CASSWGQNPYEQYF
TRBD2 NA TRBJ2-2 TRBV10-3 TGTGCCATCAGTGAGGTACTAGCGGGGAACACCGGGGAGCTGTTTTTT CAISEVLAGNTGELFF
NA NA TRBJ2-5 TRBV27 TGTGCCAGCAGTTCAGGGGTAGTGCAGACCCAGTACTTC CASSSGVVQTQYF
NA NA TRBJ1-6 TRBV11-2 TGTGCCAGCAGCTCGCACACAAACAGGGTTACCCTCCACTTT CASSSHTNRVTLHF
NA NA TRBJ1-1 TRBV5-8 TGTGCCAGCCCCCGTCGGGCGAACACTGAAGCTTTCTTT CASPRRANTEAFF
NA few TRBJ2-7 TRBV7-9 TGTGCCAGCAGCCCCAGGAGGGTCAACGAGCAGTACTTC CASSPRRVNEQYF
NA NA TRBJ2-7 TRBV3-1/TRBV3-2 TGTGCCAGCAGCCCGTTTCGGCCGGGGAAAGGAAGAGCATACGAGCAGTACTTC CASSPFRPGKGRAYEQYF
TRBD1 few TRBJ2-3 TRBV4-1 TGCGCCAGCGCGAGGGACAGCAAAACAGATACGCAGTATTTT CASARDSKTDTQYF
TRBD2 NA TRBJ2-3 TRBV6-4 TGTGCCAGCAGTCCCCAGCTTCGGGGGGGAGATACGCAGTATTTT CASSPQLRGGDTQYF
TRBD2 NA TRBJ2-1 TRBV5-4 TGTGCCAGCAGCCGGGGGGTAGCGGGGGGTTTCAATGAGCAGTTCTTC CASSRGVAGGFNEQFF
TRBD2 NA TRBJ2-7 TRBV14 TGTGCCAGCAGCCAAGATTGGGGGGGACCCACCTACGAGCAGTACTTC CASSQDWGGPTYEQYF
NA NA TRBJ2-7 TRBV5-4 TGTGCCAGCAGCTCGTACTCCGAGCAGTACTTC CASSSYSEQYF
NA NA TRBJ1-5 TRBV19 TGTGCCAGTAGCCTACAGGGAGAAAATCAGCCCCAGCATTTT CASSLQGENQPQHF
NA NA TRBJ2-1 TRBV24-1 TGTGCCACCAGTGGGCCCCCATCCTACAATGAGCAGTTCTTC CATSGPPSYNEQFF
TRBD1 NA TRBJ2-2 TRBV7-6 TGTGCCAGCAGCACCAGGGTACAGGGGGGTACCGGGGAGCTGTTTTTT CASSTRVQGGTGELFF
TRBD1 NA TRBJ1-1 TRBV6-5 TGTGCCAGCAGTTACGCCGGGACAGGGGCCACTGAAGCTTTCTTT CASSYAGTGATEAFF
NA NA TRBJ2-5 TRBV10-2 TGCGCCAGCAGGGACCGGGTCGAAGAGACCCAGTACTTC CASRDRVEETQYF
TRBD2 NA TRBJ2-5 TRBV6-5 TGTGCCAGCAGTTCTAGCGGGACGGAGACCCAGTACTTC CASSSSGTETQYF
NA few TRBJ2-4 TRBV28 TGTGCCAGCAGTACAGGGTTGCTAGCCAAAAACATTCAGTACTTC CASSTGLLAKNIQYF
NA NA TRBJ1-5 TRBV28 TGTGCCAGCAGGAGGGGGGCCCTTACAAATCAGCCCCAGCATTTT CASRRGALTNQPQHF
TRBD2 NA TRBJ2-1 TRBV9 TGTGCCAGCAGCGAGGGACTAGCAGTTCACAATGAGCAGTTCTTC CASSEGLAVHNEQFF
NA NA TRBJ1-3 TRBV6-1 TGTGCCAGCAGTGAGGGACCTAACTCTGGAAACACCATATATTTT CASSEGPNSGNTIYF
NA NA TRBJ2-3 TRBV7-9 TGTGCCAGCAGCTTATCAGTTCCGGCAGATACGCAGTATTTT CASSLSVPADTQYF
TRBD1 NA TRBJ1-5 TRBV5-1 TGCGCCAGCACCGTTCTCGGACAGGGTCGACCTTATAGCAATCAGCCCCAGCATTTT CASTVLGQGRPYSNQPQHF
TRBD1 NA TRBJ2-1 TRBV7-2 TGTGCCAGCCAACCAAGACAGGGGGCCGGTGAGCAGTTCTTC CASQPRQGAGEQFF
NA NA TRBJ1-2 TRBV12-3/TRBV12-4 TGTGCCAGCAGTTTACAGGGGAACTATGGCTACACCTTC CASSLQGNYGYTF
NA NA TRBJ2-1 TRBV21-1 TGTGCCAGCAGCCACAGTGGAGCTAGCGGGAGACGCCCACCTGAGCAGTTCTTC CASSHSGASGRRPPEQFF
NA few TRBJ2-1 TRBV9 TGTGCCAGCAGCACCGTGGGGCCTACAATGACAAATGAGCAGTTCTTC CASSTVGPTMTNEQFF
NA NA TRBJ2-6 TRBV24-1 TGTGCCACCAGTGGTGGGGGAAACGTCCTGACTTTC CATSGGGNVLTF
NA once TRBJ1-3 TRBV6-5 TGTGCCAGCACCGGGGGGGGATCAGGAAACACCATATATTTT CASTGGGSGNTIYF
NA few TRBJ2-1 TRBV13 TGTGCCAGCAGCTTAGGTTTGTTATTTGGCAGGGGTGGATATGAGCAGTTCTTC CASSLGLLFGRGGYEQFF
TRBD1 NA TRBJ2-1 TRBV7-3 TGTGCCAGCAGCTTTTGGGACAGCCCCTACAATGAGCAGTTCTTC CASSFWDSPYNEQFF
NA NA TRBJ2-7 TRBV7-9 TGTGCCAGCAGCTTCCCCAGGGGAGACATGAACGAGCAGTACTTC CASSFPRGDMNEQYF
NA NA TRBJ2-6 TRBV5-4 TGTGCCAGCAGCTTATTACTGACCTCTGGGGCCAACGTCCTGACTTTC CASSLLLTSGANVLTF
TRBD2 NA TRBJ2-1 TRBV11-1 TGTGCCAGCAGCCGACTAGCGGGAGGTCTTGAGCAGTTCTTC CASSRLAGGLEQFF